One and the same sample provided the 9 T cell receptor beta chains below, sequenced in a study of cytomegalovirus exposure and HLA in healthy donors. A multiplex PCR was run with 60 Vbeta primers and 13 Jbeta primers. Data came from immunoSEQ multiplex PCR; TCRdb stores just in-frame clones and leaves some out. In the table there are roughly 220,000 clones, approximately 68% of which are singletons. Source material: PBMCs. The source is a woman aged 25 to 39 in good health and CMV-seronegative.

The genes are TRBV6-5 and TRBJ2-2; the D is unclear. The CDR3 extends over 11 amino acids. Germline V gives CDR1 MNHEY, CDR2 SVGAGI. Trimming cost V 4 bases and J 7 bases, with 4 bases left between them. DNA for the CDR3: TGTGCCAGCAGTTTTCTCGGGGAGCTGTTTTTT. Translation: CASSFLGELFF.

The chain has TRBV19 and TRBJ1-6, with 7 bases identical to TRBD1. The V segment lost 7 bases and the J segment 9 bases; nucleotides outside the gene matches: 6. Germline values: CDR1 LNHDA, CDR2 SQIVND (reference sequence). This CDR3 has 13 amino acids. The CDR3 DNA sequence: TGTGCCAGTACGACAGGGATATCTTCACCCCTCCACTTT. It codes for CASTTGISSPLHF.

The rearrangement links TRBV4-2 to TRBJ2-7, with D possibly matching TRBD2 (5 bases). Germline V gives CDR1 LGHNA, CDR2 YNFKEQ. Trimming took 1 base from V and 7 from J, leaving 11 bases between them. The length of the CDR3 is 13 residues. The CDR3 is CASSQGGLGEQYF. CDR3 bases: TGTGCCAGCAGCCAAGGAGGGTTGGGAGAGCAGTACTTC.

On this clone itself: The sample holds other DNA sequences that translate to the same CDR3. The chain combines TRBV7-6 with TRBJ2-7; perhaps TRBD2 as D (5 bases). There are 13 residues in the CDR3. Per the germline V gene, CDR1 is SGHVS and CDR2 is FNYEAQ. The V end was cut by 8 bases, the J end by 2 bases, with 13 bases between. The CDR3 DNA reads TGTGCCAGCGGGAAAGGGCGGGCCTACGAGCAGTACTTC. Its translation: CASGKGRAYEQYF.

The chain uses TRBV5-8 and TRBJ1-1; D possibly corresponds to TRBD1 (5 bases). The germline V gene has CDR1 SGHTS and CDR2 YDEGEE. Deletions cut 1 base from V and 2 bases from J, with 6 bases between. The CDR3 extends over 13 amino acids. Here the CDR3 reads CASSLQGNTEAFF. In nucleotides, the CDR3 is TGTGCCAGCAGCTTGCAGGGTAACACTGAAGCTTTCTTT.

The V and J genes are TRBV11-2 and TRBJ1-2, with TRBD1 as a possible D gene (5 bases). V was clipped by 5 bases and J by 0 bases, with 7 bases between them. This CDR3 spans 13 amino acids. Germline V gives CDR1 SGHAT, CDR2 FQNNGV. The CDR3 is CASSATANYGYTF. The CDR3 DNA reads TGTGCCAGCAGCGCGACAGCTAACTATGGCTACACCTTC.

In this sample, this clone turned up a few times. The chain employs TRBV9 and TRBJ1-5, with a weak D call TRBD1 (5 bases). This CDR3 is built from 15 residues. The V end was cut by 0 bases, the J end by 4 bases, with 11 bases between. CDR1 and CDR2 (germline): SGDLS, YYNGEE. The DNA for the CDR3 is TGTGCCAGCAGCGTAGGGTGGGGGGGGAATCAGCCCCAGCATTTT. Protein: CASSVGWGGNQPQHF. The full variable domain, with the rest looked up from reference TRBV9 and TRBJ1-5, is DSGVTQTPKHLITATGQRVTLRCSPRSGDLSVYWYQQSLDQGLQFLIQYYNGEERAKGNILERFSAQQFPDLHSELNLSSLELGDSALYFCASSVGWGGNQPQHFGDGTRLSIL.

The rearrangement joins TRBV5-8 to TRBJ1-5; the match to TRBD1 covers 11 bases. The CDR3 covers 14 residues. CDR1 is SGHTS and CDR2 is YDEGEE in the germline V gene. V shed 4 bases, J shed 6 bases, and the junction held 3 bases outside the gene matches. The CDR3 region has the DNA TGTGCCAGCAGCAAAGGGACAGGGGGTCAGCCCCAGCATTTT. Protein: CASSKGTGGQPQHF.

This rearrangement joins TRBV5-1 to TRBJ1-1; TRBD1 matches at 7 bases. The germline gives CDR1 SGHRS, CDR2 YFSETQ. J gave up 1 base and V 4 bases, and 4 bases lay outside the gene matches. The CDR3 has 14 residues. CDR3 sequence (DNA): TGCGCCAGCAGCGGCCGGACAGGGAACACTGAAGCTTTCTTT. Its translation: CASSGRTGNTEAFF. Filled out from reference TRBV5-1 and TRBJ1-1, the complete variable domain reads KAGVTQTPRYLIKTRGQQVTLSCSPISGHRSVSWYQQTPGQGLQFLFEYFSETQRNKGNFPGRFSGRQFSNSRSEMNVSTLELGDSALYLCASSGRTGNTEAFFGQGTRLTVV.